This T cell receptor beta chain is from a study of T cells in Graves' hyperthyroidism and ophthalmopathy. Study-wide points: Expanded thyroid clonotypes (above 0.001) were mostly also found in blood.

Trimming left V 2 bases short and J 3 bases short, with 8 bases between. The CDR3 extends over 13 amino acids. Germline-derived CDR1 and CDR2 are ENHRY and SYGVKD. The investigators amplified TCR beta CDR3 regions from RNA transcripts. HTBI primers drove first-round RT-PCR of the TCR CDR3. MiXCR was run by TCRdb on the multiplex PCR reads, yielding one entry per CDR3 protein. The sample comprises roughly 30,000 distinct CDR3 sequences, 45% of which are singletons, and under 13% rests with the top ten. To note about this clonotype: Its antigen is not known.

This TCR came from a woman aged 25 to 39 with Graves' hyperthyroidism. J is TRBJ2-7 and V is TRBV10-3; no reliable D call. Sequences were obtained from blood. This chain's CDR3 is CAISEGPIYEQYF. The CDR3 coding sequence is TGTGCCATCAGTGAGGGCCCCATCTACGAGCAGTACTTC.